The next 19 T cell receptor beta chains were all read from a single sample in a study of PD-L1 blockade in urothelial cancer. Clones were read by immunoSEQ multiplex PCR, and TCRdb kept only the in-frame ones, dropping some. The table lists 95,000 to 130,000 clones, around 89% of them singletons. Time point given: peripheral blood 6 weeks after treatment start. Sequences were derived from PBMCs, sampled around atezolizumab (anti-PD-L1) treatment. Receptors were obtained from a man between 60 and 75 years old with urothelial cancer.

V is TRBV5-6 and J is TRBJ1-6, with 9 bases aligning to TRBD1. V lost 2 bases, J lost 0 bases, and 9 bases stayed unmatched. The CDR3 contains 19 residues. Per germline, CDR1 SGHDT and CDR2 YYEEEE. CDR3 region: CASSFYGQGTSSYNSPLHF. The CDR3 bases are TGTGCCAGCAGCTTCTATGGACAGGGGACGAGCTCCTATAATTCACCCCTCCACTTT.

With regard to this clone: Additional DNA sequences in this sample encode the identical CDR3. The rearrangement uses TRBV11-3 and TRBJ2-3, with TRBD2 matching 12 bases. CDR1 SGHNT and CDR2 YENEEA come from the germline V gene. Trimming took 1 base from V and 2 from J; bases not matched to a gene: 1. CDR3 size: 16 residues. CDR3 protein: CASSLGLAGATDTQYF. DNA of the CDR3: TGTGCCAGCAGCTTAGGACTAGCGGGGGCCACAGATACGCAGTATTTT.

The table lists this clone with a few counts. The chain links TRBV6-5 to TRBJ1-5, with 7 bases matching TRBD1. V was pared by 6 bases and J by 7 bases, with 6 bases of the junction left unmatched. CDR1 and CDR2 (germline): MNHEY, SVGAGI. The CDR3 spans 13 residues. The CDR3 DNA is TGTGCCAGCAGCCCCACAGGGGACCAGCCCCAGCATTTT. Translation: CASSPTGDQPQHF.

The rearrangement links TRBV27 to TRBJ1-3, with 8 bases lining up with TRBD1. The CDR3 is 15 amino acids. With 3 bases clipped from V and 3 bases from J, the junction kept 4 bases outside the gene matches. The germline gives CDR1 MNHEY, CDR2 SMNVEV (reference sequence). CDR3 residues: CASSFQGADGNTIYF. CDR3 coding DNA: TGTGCCAGCAGTTTTCAGGGGGCGGATGGAAACACCATATATTTT.

V gene TRBV11-2 combines with J gene TRBJ2-2; 9 bases agree with TRBD2. This CDR3 contains 16 residues. The germline V gene encodes CDR1 SGHAT and CDR2 FQNNGV. The V segment lost 1 base and the J segment 3 bases; nucleotides outside the gene matches: 3. The CDR3 here is CASSLAAGGDTGELFF. CDR3 DNA: TGTGCCAGCAGCTTAGCAGCGGGGGGTGACACCGGGGAGCTGTTTTTT.

About this clone: Within the sample, other DNA sequences also encode this same CDR3. J is TRBJ2-5 and V is TRBV18; 9 nucleotides match TRBD2. V lost 1 base and J lost 3; bases outside the gene matches: 3. Germline CDR1 KGHSH, CDR2 LQKENI. The CDR3 contains 15 residues. CDR3 sequence (DNA): TGTGCCAGCTCACCACGCGGGGGGGCTGAAGAGACCCAGTACTTC. This translates into CASSPRGGAEETQYF.

The chain recombines TRBV28 with TRBJ2-1; 9 nucleotides align to TRBD2. The J segment lost 4 bases and the V segment lost 4 bases, leaving 2 bases of the junction unmatched. Germline CDR1 MDHEN, CDR2 SYDVKM. The length of the CDR3 is 14 residues. The CDR3: CASSSAGGYNEQFF. Written as DNA, the CDR3 is TGTGCCAGCAGTTCGGCGGGGGGGTACAATGAGCAGTTCTTC.

This rearrangement joins TRBV28 to TRBJ1-5, with 9 bases matching TRBD1. This CDR3 has 15 residues. The V segment lost 2 bases and the J segment 7 bases; nucleotides outside the gene matches: 6. The V gene's germline CDR1 is MDHEN and CDR2 SYDVKM. CDR3 protein: CASSLGQGFRQPQHF. DNA of the CDR3: TGTGCCAGCAGTTTAGGACAGGGGTTTCGACAGCCCCAGCATTTT.

This chain links TRBV4-2 with TRBJ1-2; D remains unclear. The CDR3 is 13 amino acids. The ends were cut back, 0 bases at V and 4 bases at J, with 6 bases in the middle. CDR1 is LGHNA, CDR2 YNFKEQ, per germline. CDR3 DNA: TGTGCCAGCAGCCAAGACAGATTCTATGGCTACACCTTC. The encoded protein is CASSQDRFYGYTF.

V usage is TRBV13 and J usage is TRBJ2-5; 11 nucleotides match TRBD2. This CDR3 is 16 amino acids long. The ends lost 5 bases at V and 4 bases at J; junction bases unmatched: 9. The germline gives CDR1 PRHDT, CDR2 FYEKMQ (reference sequence). The CDR3, as DNA: TGTGCCAGCAGCCCCGGCATTAGCGGGGGGGTAGAGACCCAGTACTTC. It yields the protein CASSPGISGGVETQYF.

The chain joins TRBV30 to TRBJ1-1; D gene unclear. Germline assignment: CDR1 GTSNPN and CDR2 SVGIG (reference sequence). V was shortened by 3 bases and J by 5 bases, with 13 bases between the two germline ends. This CDR3 has 13 amino acids. The CDR3 region is CAWSTRAGTEAFF. The CDR3 nucleotides are TGTGCCTGGAGCACGAGGGCGGGGACTGAAGCTTTCTTT. The variable domain in full, with the rest retrieved from reference TRBV30 and TRBJ1-1, is SQTIHQWPATLVQPVGSPLSLECTVEGTSNPNLYWYRQAAGRGLQLLFYSVGIGQISSEVPQNLSASRPQDRQFILSSKKLLLSDSGFYLCAWSTRAGTEAFFGQGTRLTVV.

V and J are TRBV29-1 and TRBJ2-1, with 8 bases fitting TRBD1. The CDR3 has 13 residues. Trimming cost V 7 bases and J 11 bases; bases outside gene matches: 13. Germline lookup yields CDR1 SQVTM and CDR2 ANQGSEA. CDR3 sequence reads: CSADREFTTKQFF. The CDR3 DNA reads as TGCAGCGCGGACAGGGAGTTTACTACCAAGCAGTTCTTC.

The chain has TRBV18 and TRBJ2-1; TRBD2 matches 14 bases. J lost 3 bases, V lost 4 bases, and 5 bases had no gene match. The CDR3 covers 17 residues. The germline gives CDR1 KGHSH, CDR2 LQKENI. DNA for the CDR3: TGTGCCAGCTCACAAGGACTAGCGGGAGGTGGCTACAATGAGCAGTTCTTC. Translated, it gives CASSQGLAGGGYNEQFF.

V and J are TRBV19 and TRBJ2-1; TRBD2 matches 10 bases. This CDR3 has 12 amino acids. CDR1 and CDR2 from the germline V gene are LNHDA and SQIVND (reference sequence). The V and J ends lost 9 bases and 7 bases, in that order; junction bases with no gene match: 3. CDR3 sequence: CASSTSGNEQFF. CDR3 in DNA: TGTGCCAGCTCGACTAGCGGGAATGAGCAGTTCTTC.

The chain combines TRBV2 with TRBJ1-6; the D is unclear. V dropped 2 bases and J dropped 9 bases, with 11 bases sitting between them. The CDR3 sequence is 14 residues long. Germline CDR1 reads SNHLY; CDR2 reads FYNNEI. The CDR3 nucleotides are TGTGCCAGCAGTGAATACCTTCTCAGTTCACCCCTCCACTTT. Protein sequence: CASSEYLLSSPLHF.

The chain carries TRBV4-1 and TRBJ1-2; perhaps TRBD1 as D (6 bases). The germline V gene has CDR1 MGHRA and CDR2 YSYEKL. This CDR3 spans 15 amino acids. V was pared by 0 bases and J by 5 bases, with 13 bases between. CDR3 sequence: CASSQDRPGAYGYTF. The CDR3 bases are TGCGCCAGCAGCCAAGATCGGCCAGGGGCATATGGCTACACCTTC.

The gene calls are TRBV7-2 and TRBJ1-1; no firm D call. The CDR3 loop spans 16 amino acids. Germline values: CDR1 SGHTA, CDR2 FQGNSA. V was clipped by 4 bases and J by 0 bases, with 15 bases between them. The CDR3 here is CASSSHSGYMNTEAFF. The DNA of the CDR3 is TGTGCCAGCAGCTCCCATTCAGGTTATATGAACACTGAAGCTTTCTTT.

The sample holds a few counts of this clone. The chain joins TRBV29-1 to TRBJ1-1; D ambiguous. Germline loops: CDR1 SQVTM, CDR2 ANQGSEA. The CDR3 has 11 residues. Between the trimmed V and J ends, which lost 0 bases and 6 bases, there was a span of 5 bases. The CDR3 DNA sequence: TGCAGCGTTGAAGATCTAGCTGAAGCTTTCTTT. This translates into CSVEDLAEAFF.

This rearrangement joins TRBV7-9 to TRBJ2-1, with a possible D match to TRBD2 (5 bases). Germline loops: CDR1 SEHNR, CDR2 FQNEAQ (reference sequence). The CDR3 has 12 residues. Trimming cost V 5 bases and J 12 bases, with 14 bases left between them. CDR3 sequence: CASSPRAERQFF. In DNA form, the CDR3 reads TGTGCCAGCAGCCCTCGAGCGGAGCGGCAGTTCTTC.